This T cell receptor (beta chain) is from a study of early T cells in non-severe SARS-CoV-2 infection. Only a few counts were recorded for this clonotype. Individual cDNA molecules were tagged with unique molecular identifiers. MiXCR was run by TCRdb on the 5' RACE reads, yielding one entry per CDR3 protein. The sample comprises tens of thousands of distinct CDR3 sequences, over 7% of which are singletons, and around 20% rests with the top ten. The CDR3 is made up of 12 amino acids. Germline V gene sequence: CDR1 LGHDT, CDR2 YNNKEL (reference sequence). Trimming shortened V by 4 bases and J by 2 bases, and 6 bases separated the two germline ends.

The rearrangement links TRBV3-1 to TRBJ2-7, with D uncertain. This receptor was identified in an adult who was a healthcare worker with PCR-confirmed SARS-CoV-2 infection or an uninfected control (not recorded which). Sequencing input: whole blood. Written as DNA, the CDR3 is TGTGCCAGCAGCCTAAATGCCTACGAGCAGTACTTC. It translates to CASSLNAYEQYF.